This T cell receptor (beta chain) was recorded in a study of T cells in Graves' hyperthyroidism and ophthalmopathy. The CDR3 has 14 amino acids. CDR1 is MNHNS, CDR2 SASEGT, per germline. Between the trimmed V and J ends, which lost 7 bases and 2 bases, there was a span of 14 bases. In this sample, this clonotype turned up a few times. TCR beta CDR3 regions were amplified from RNA. The primer set for the first-round RT-PCR of the TCR CDR3 was HTBI. TCRdb re-analysed the multiplex PCR reads in MiXCR, keeping a single row per CDR3 protein. Among 600,000 or so distinct CDR3 sequences, around 14% were seen once, and the ten largest hold roughly 7%.

The chain has TRBV6-1 and TRBJ1-2, with D unclear. Sequencing was carried out using blood. The sequence derives from a woman younger than 30 with Graves' ophthalmopathy. The CDR3 spells CASIDSSLNYGYTF. In nucleotides, the CDR3 is TGTGCCAGCATTGACTCCTCATTAAACTATGGCTACACCTTC.